This record looks at one T cell receptor beta chain sequence and its context. The entry originates in a study of blood T cell repertoires in COVID-19. The CDR3 sequence is 11 residues long. Germline CDR1 and CDR2: GTSNPN and SVGIG (reference sequence). Trimming removed 1 base at V and 6 bases at J, with 6 bases between. The repertoire was sequenced with immunoSEQ multiplex PCR; TCRdb's copy has only in-frame clones and lacks some. Found here are 200,000 or so clones, about nine tenths of them singletons; the top ten hold about 2.5%. The clonotype was recovered from an older woman with acute or convalescent COVID-19. The specimen was peripheral blood. The chain carries TRBV30 and TRBJ1-1, with no clear D. CDR3 sequence reads: CAWSDSPEAFF. In DNA, the CDR3 is TGTGCCTGGAGTGACAGCCCTGAAGCTTTCTTT.